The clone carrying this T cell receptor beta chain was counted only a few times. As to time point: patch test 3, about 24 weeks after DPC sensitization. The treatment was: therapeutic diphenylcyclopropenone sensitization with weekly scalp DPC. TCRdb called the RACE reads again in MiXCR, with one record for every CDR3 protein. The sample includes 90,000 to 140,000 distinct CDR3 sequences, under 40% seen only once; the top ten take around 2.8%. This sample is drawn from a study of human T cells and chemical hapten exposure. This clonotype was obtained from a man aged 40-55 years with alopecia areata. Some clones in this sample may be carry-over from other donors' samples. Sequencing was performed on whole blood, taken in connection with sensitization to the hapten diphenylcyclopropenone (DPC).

The CDR3 coding sequence is TGTGCCAGCAGTGCTCGACTAGCGGGAATTGTAGATACGCAGTATTTT. Protein sequence: CASSARLAGIVDTQYF. The chain has TRBV6-5 and TRBJ2-3; 11 nucleotides align to TRBD2. The CDR3 spans 16 residues. CDR1 and CDR2 from the germline V gene are MNHEY and SVGAGI. V lost 5 bases, J lost 5 bases, and 9 bases stayed unmatched.